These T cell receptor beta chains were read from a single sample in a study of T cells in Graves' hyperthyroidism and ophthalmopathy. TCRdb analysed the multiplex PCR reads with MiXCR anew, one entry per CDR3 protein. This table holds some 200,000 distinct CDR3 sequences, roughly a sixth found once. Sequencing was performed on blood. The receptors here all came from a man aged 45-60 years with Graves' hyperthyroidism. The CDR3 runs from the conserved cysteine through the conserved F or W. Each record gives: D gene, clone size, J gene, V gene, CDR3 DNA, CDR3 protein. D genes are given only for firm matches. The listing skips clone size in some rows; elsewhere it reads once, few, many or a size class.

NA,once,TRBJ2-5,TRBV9,TGTGCCAGCAGCGTAGAAATGGGGCTGGGGGAGACCCAGTACTTC,CASSVEMGLGETQYF
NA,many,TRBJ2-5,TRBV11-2,TGTGCCAGCAGCTTTAGGGTGAGAGGCCGCACGGGAGAGACCCAGTACTTC,CASSFRVRGRTGETQYF
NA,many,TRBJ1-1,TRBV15,TGTGCCACCAGCAGAGATATCAATGTCAACACTGAAGCTTTCTTT,CATSRDINVNTEAFF
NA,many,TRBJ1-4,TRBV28,TGTGCCAGCAGTTCAGGGGATTCAACTAATGAAAAACTGTTTTTT,CASSSGDSTNEKLFF
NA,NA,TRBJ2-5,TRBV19,TGTGCCAGTAGTATCGGTGGGGTCGAGACCCAGTACTTC,CASSIGGVETQYF
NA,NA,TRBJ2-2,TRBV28,TGTGCCAGCAGTTATGGTCAGAACACCGGGGAGCTGTTTTTT,CASSYGQNTGELFF
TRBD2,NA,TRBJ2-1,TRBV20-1,TGCAGTGCCGGGGGGTGGTTGCACAATGAGCAGTTCTTC,CSAGGWLHNEQFF
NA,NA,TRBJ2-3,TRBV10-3,TGTGCCATCAGTGAATCAGATACGCAGTATTTT,CAISESDTQYF
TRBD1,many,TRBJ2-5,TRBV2,TGTGCCAGTCAGGGGGCTGGAGAGACCCAGTACTTC,CASQGAGETQYF
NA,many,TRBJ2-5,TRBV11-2,TGTGCCAGCAGTTCAATCCAGGGGAGGGGAGAGACCCAGTACTTC,CASSSIQGRGETQYF
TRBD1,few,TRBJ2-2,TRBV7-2,TGTGCCAACAGGCCGGGACAGGGATTCACCGGGGAGCTGTTTTTT,CANRPGQGFTGELFF
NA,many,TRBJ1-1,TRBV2,TGTGCCAGCAGTAGTGACAGGTTCAGGGTTGAAGCTTTCTTT,CASSSDRFRVEAFF
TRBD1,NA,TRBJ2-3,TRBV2,TGTGCCAGCGTCGGACAGGGGACGCAGTATTTT,CASVGQGTQYF
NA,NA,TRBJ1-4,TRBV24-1,TGTGCCACCAGTGATGCAAGGACGGCTGAAAAACTGTTTTTT,CATSDARTAEKLFF
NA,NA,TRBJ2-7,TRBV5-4,TGTGCCAGCAGCTTATCTCCCGGCGAGCAGTACTTC,CASSLSPGEQYF
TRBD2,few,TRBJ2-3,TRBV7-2,TGTGCCAGCAGCACCCAGGGGGGACTAGCGGGAGATACGCAGTATTTT,CASSTQGGLAGDTQYF
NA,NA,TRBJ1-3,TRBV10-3,TGTGCCATCAGCGTCTTGGCCTGGACCTCTGGAAACACCATATATTTT,CAISVLAWTSGNTIYF
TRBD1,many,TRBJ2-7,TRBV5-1,TGCGCCAGCAGATCACAGGGGGAGACGAGAGAGCAGTACTTC,CASRSQGETREQYF
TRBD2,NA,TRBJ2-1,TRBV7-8,TGTGCCAGCAGCTTATTACCGGTAGCGGGGTACAATGAGCAGTTCTTC,CASSLLPVAGYNEQFF
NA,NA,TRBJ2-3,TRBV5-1,TGCGCCAGCAGCTGGGGTGGCGGGATAAGCACAGATACGCAGTATTTT,CASSWGGGISTDTQYF
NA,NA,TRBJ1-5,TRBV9,TGTGCCAGCAGCGTATCCCCCACAGGACCGCTATATAGCAATCAGCCCCAGCATTTT,CASSVSPTGPLYSNQPQHF
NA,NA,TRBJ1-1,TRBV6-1,TGTGCCAGCAGCCGAAACTGGAGAACTGAAGCTTTCTTT,CASSRNWRTEAFF
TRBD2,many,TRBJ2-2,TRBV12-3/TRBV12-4,TGTGCCAGCAGACCTCGACTAGCGGGAGGGCCTAGGTACACCGGGGAGCTGTTTTTT,CASRPRLAGGPRYTGELFF
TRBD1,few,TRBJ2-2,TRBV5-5,TGTGCCAGCAGCCCCGGGACAGGATACACCGGGGAGCTGTTTTTT,CASSPGTGYTGELFF
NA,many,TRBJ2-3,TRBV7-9,TGTGCCAGCAGCTTAGTAGAGGCCAACACGCAGTATTTT,CASSLVEANTQYF
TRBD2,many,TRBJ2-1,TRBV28,TGTGCCAGCAAGGGCGGGAGCTCCTACAATGAGCAGTTCTTC,CASKGGSSYNEQFF
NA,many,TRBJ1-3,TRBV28,TGTGCCAGCAGCCCACCCACCATCCTAGGAAACACCATATATTTT,CASSPPTILGNTIYF
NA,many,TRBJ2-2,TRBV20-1,TGCAGTGCCGCAAAGGGGGGAGGGGACGGGGAGCTGTTTTTT,CSAAKGGGDGELFF
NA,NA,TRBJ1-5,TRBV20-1,TGCAGTGCTAGTGGGCACTATAGCAATCAGCCCCAGCATTTT,CSASGHYSNQPQHF
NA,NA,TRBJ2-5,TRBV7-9,TGTGCCAGCAGCTTCTTAAACGGGAGAGGGGAGACCCAGTACTTC,CASSFLNGRGETQYF
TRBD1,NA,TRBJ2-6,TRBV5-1,TGCGCCAGCAGCTTGGTGACAGGGTTCGGGGCCAACGTCCTGACTTTC,CASSLVTGFGANVLTF
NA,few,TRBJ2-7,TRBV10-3,TGTGCCATCAGTGCCGCCGAATCGTCCTACGAGCAGTACTTC,CAISAAESSYEQYF
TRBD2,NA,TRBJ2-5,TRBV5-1,TGCGCCAGCACTAGCGGCCGCCAAGAGACCCAGTACTTC,CASTSGRQETQYF
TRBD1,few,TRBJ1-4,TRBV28,TGTGCCAGCAGCCCCCGACAGGGGATTATTGCTAATGAAAAACTGTTTTTT,CASSPRQGIIANEKLFF
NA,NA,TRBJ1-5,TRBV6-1,TGTGCCAGCAGTGAAAGTCCTACCAATCAGCCCCAGCATTTT,CASSESPTNQPQHF
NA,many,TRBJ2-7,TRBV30,TGTGCCTGGAGTGTGGCCCTGGGGACAAGGTACGAGCAGTACTTC,CAWSVALGTRYEQYF
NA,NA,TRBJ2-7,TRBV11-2,TGTGCCAGCAGCTTACGCCGACAGGGAGGCAGCTACGAGCAGTACTTC,CASSLRRQGGSYEQYF
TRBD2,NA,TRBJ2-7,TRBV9,TGTGCCAGCAGCGTAGGCGGGAGTGGCTCCTACGAGCAGTACTTC,CASSVGGSGSYEQYF
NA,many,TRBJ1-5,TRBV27,TGTGCCAGCAGTCAAGCCCGGGGCAATCAGCCCCAGCATTTT,CASSQARGNQPQHF
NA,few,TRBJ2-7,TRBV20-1,TGCAGTGCTAGAAGCAATCCCTCCTACGAGCAGTACTTC,CSARSNPSYEQYF
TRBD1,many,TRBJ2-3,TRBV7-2,TGTGCCAGCAGCACCCGGACAGGGGGGTCGGATACGCAGTATTTT,CASSTRTGGSDTQYF
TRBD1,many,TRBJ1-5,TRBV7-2,TGTGCCAGCAGCTTCAGGGACAGGGAAGGGCCCCAGCATTTT,CASSFRDREGPQHF
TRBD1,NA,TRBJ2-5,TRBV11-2,TGTGCCAGCAACCTCGGGACAGGGGAAGGAGAGACCCAGTACTTC,CASNLGTGEGETQYF
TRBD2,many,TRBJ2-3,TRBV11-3,TGTGCCAGCAGCCCTCCGGGCGGGAGGGCCTTAGATACGCAGTATTTT,CASSPPGGRALDTQYF
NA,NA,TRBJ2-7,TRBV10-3,TGTGCCATCAGCTTGACAGCCTACTACGAGCAGTACTTC,CAISLTAYYEQYF
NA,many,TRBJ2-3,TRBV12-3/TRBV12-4,TGTGCCAGCAGGACCCGGCGGTCAGGGTCTGCAGATACGCAGTATTTT,CASRTRRSGSADTQYF
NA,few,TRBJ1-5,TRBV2,TGTGCCAGCAGTGGAGGATGGCGGCCCCAGCATTTT,CASSGGWRPQHF
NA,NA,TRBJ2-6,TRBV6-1,TGTGCCAGCAGTGAACAGCCCAAGAGCTCTGGGGCCAACGTCCTGACTTTC,CASSEQPKSSGANVLTF
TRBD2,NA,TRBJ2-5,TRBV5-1,TGCGCCAGCAGCGCGGGACTAGCGGGCCAAGAGACCCAGTACTTC,CASSAGLAGQETQYF
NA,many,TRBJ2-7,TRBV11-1,TGTGCCAGCAGCTTTGTAATTCCCAAGGGTCGGGGACTGATCTCCTACGAGCAGTACTTC,CASSFVIPKGRGLISYEQYF
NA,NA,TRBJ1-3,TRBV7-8,TGTGCCAGCAGCATGGAGCGGCCGAGCTCTGGAAACACCATATATTTT,CASSMERPSSGNTIYF
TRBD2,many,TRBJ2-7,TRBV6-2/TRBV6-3,TGTGCCAGCACCGTACTTGGCGGGGGGTCCTACGAGCAGTACTTC,CASTVLGGGSYEQYF
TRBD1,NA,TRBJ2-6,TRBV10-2,TGCGCCAGCAGTGAGTCCTCGGGACAGGGGCTCTCTGGGGCCAACGTCCTGACTTTC,CASSESSGQGLSGANVLTF
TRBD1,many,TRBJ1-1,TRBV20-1,TGCAGTACGACCAGGGGGCCGAACACTGAAGCTTTCTTT,CSTTRGPNTEAFF